This T cell receptor beta chain emerged from a study of radiotherapy plus CTLA-4 blockade in lung cancer. There are 11 residues in the CDR3. Germline values: CDR1 ENHRY, CDR2 SYGVKD. Between the trimmed V and J ends, which lost 5 bases and 5 bases, there was a span of 6 bases. This clone was seen more than once but under ten times. Here immunoSEQ multiplex PCR was the method, and the copy in TCRdb shows in-frame clones only, minus some. This table holds tens of thousands of clones, 79% found once. This TCR was sampled from a human donor with non-small cell lung cancer who had a complete response to radiotherapy plus ipilimumab. The starting material was peripheral blood, obtained from a patient treated with radiotherapy plus ipilimumab. V and J are TRBV10-3 and TRBJ1-1, with no clear D. The CDR3 DNA reads as TGTGCCATCAGTTCCGGGACTGAAGCTTTCTTT. Encoded protein: CAISSGTEAFF.